What follows describes a single T cell receptor (beta chain). Its antigen is not yet known. The input lacks base qualities; no much larger clone sits a single base away. The trial excluded patients who had a history of autoimmune disease or were on systemic immunosuppression. Peripheral blood for TCR sequencing was drawn from every dose cohort at baseline, at cycle 4 day 1 and at cycle 7 day 1. Samples came from an open-label, multicenter, first-in-human phase I dose-escalation trial of ivuxolimab. Adults with locally advanced or metastatic head and neck squamous cell, hepatocellular, melanoma or renal cell carcinoma were enrolled in the trial. CD4+ and CD8+ T cells were sorted separately from peripheral blood before TCR sequencing. This record belongs to a study of OX40 agonist ivuxolimab in advanced cancers. In the study overall: Ivuxolimab was an agonistic, fully human IgG2 monoclonal antibody directed against OX40 (CD134), a costimulatory receptor. Intravenous ivuxolimab was administered to patients every 2 weeks at six dose levels: 0.01, 0.1, 0.3, 1.5, 3 and 10 mg/kg. Of the 50 or so patients in dose escalation, about 20 had hepatocellular carcinoma, approximately 15 had melanoma, 9 had renal cell carcinoma and 9 had head and neck cancer. In the dose-escalation cohort, approximately 83% of patients were male, and the mean age was 60 years with a range of roughly 20 to 79. Patients were allowed to have had prior anti-PD-1, anti-PD-L1 or anti-CTLA-4 therapy, and roughly 40% of the dose-escalation patients had previously received checkpoint inhibitors. Partial responses occurred in three dose-escalation patients: two with cutaneous melanoma and one with hepatocellular carcinoma. Peripheral TCRbeta sequencing aimed to test whether ivuxolimab altered TCR sequence diversity and caused clonal T-cell expansion. The paper describes the monotherapy dose-escalation part (N of about 55 patients) of the phase I trial of ivuxolimab.

Cut back by 2 bases and 1 base, the V and J ends lie 9 bases apart. Spanning cysteine to phenylalanine, the CDR3 consists of 15 amino acids. The only DNA kept is the CDR3, 45 bases in frame from the first base. As encoded in the germline V gene, CDR1 is SGHRS while CDR2 is YFSETQ. The full study reports these points: In partial responders in the 0.1-3.0 mg/kg groups, normalized peripheral clonal expansion was found to be among the lowest, especially among CD8+ T cells. Low levels of normalized T-cell clonal expansion were also seen in some nonresponding patients. The antigen specificity of the clonally expanded peripheral T cells was not determined. At doses from 0.1 to 3.0 mg/kg, clonal expansion was seen in both CD4+ and CD8+ blood T cells between baseline and week 6. After ivuxolimab, expanded clones were on average more numerous among CD8+ T cells than among CD4+ T cells.

To sequence the TCRbeta CDR3 region, genomic DNA was isolated from the sorted cells. The immunoSEQ Assay was used to sequence the TCRbeta CDR3 regions. Drawn from immuneACCESS, this table holds only the in-frame rearrangements with V and J called that TCRdb kept. Clones are partly lost; checked studies trace under half to an unresolved V gene and leave the rest unexplained. The sample table lists tens of thousands of clones, about 86% of them with a count of one. Under 2% of the sample is in the top ten clones. The sample here was CD4+ or CD8+ T cells sorted from blood, taken in a trial of the OX40 agonist ivuxolimab. The sequence was collected from an adult with an advanced solid tumor such as melanoma, head and neck, liver or kidney cancer. The sequence links TRBV5-1 to TRBJ2-2; the D gene is perhaps TRBD2, from 5 matching bases. The DNA sequence reads TGCGCCAGCAGCTTATCTGGACTGAACACCGGGGAGCTGTTTTTT. Translated, this is CASSLSGLNTGELFF.